This entry describes one T cell receptor beta chain. Its cognate antigen is unknown. V lost 0 bases and J lost 5, with 10 bases in between. Per germline, CDR1 GTSNPN and CDR2 SVGIG (reference sequence). The CDR3 is made up of 13 amino acids. TCRdb reprocessed the 5' RACE reads with MiXCR, giving one entry per CDR3 protein. The data show nearly 55,000 distinct CDR3 sequences, with 15% to 20% seen just once and about 2.2% held by the top ten. Overall study findings and caveats: Tumor memory CD4+ T cell TCR gene usage clustered with blood and lymph node memory CD4+ cells and lymph node naive CD4+ cells. Greatest tumor Treg TCR overlap was with tumor naive CD4+ cells. Larger-cohort validation covered only one TCR beta V-J rearrangement.

The chain uses TRBV30 and TRBJ1-2; perhaps TRBD1 as D (5 bases). Sequencing was performed on naive CD4+ T cells sorted from blood. Subset of the sample: naive CD4+ T cells, CD4+CD45RA+CD25-. The TCR comes from a female donor with breast cancer. CDR3 nucleotide sequence: TGTGCCTGGAGTGTCGCTGGGACTTATGGCTACACCTTC. This codes for CAWSVAGTYGYTF.